This T cell receptor (beta chain) is drawn from a study of OX40 agonist ivuxolimab in advanced cancers. The wider study: The study enrolled dose-escalation patients with hepatocellular carcinoma, melanoma, renal cell or head and neck cancer. Aged 23 to 79 with a mean of approximately 57 years, they were 75% to 85% male. Three patients showed partial responses: one hepatocellular carcinoma and two cutaneous melanoma cases.

Germline CDR1 SGHTA, CDR2 FQGNSA. Trimming shortened V by 7 bases and J by 4 bases, and 16 bases separated the two germline ends. This CDR3 has 15 residues. This table comes from immunoSEQ multiplex PCR, and its TCRdb copy is limited to in-frame clones, with some not included. The table has some 45,000 clones, around 87% seen once. The TCR originated in an adult with an advanced solid tumor such as melanoma, head and neck, liver or kidney cancer. This chain joins TRBV7-2 and TRBJ2-2, with a weak D call TRBD1 (5 bases). The sequencing here drew on CD4+ or CD8+ T cells sorted from blood, taken in a trial of the OX40 agonist ivuxolimab. The CDR3 DNA reads TGTGCCAGCAACCAAGGGGCTAGACGCACCGGGGAGCTGTTTTTT. It translates to CASNQGARRTGELFF.